The clone carrying this T cell receptor beta chain has more than one count but fewer than ten. Its antigen is currently unknown. The source of the sample is a study of T cell repertoires in cytomegalovirus infection. Overall study: Matching HLA type and CMV infection were both indicated by public TCR beta signatures. The study, taken as a whole, reports: Based on cumulative public TCR beta family frequency, carriers of CMV plus the relevant HLA were identified. HLA-C-restricted CMV-specific TCR beta clonotypes prevailed in the ex vivo response.

Using its own MiXCR run on the reads, TCRdb lists one record per CDR3 protein. The sample records 800,000 to 950,000 distinct CDR3 sequences, 30% to 35% being singletons. Trimming removed 3 bases from V and 9 bases from J; junction bases left unmatched: 7. The CDR3 runs 14 residues. Germline V gene lookup returns CDR1 SGDLS and CDR2 YYNGEE. The sequences come from cultured CD8+ T cells from PBMCs, collected from culture after CMV antigen stimulation. This sequence originates from a human donor in good health (CMV status not recorded). Some clones in this sample may be carry-over from other donors' samples. This chain links TRBV9 with TRBJ2-1; 9 nucleotides match TRBD1. CDR3 loop: CASSGRDRAGEQFF. CDR3 DNA sequence: TGTGCCAGCAGCGGCCGGGACAGGGCGGGTGAGCAGTTCTTC.